These 8 T cell receptor beta chains share one sample of origin, sequenced in a study of siplizumab effects on memory and regulatory T cells. Mixed lymphocyte reaction cells were cocultured at 37°C for 6 to 7 days. TCRdb's table, derived via immunoSEQ multiplex PCR, lists solely in-frame clones and lacks some. The profile shows about 20,000 clones, 46% of them singletons. What these receptors recognize is not known. Input material: CFSE-low (dividing) CD4+ T cells sorted from an allogeneic mixed lymphocyte reaction. The receptors shown here come from a human donor in good health; the cells came from an allogeneic mixed lymphocyte reaction.

This clone was seen a handful of times. J is TRBJ1-5 and V is TRBV28; D gene uncertain. The V end lost 8 bases, the J end lost 9 bases, and 20 bases lay between the germline ends. Germline V CDR1 and CDR2: MDHEN, SYDVKM. The CDR3 sequence is 14 residues long. CDR3 coding DNA: TGTGCCAGCCACCATCCGGCGGGGTATGGGCCCCAGCATTTT. It specifies CASHHPAGYGPQHF.

The chain recombines TRBV6-5 with TRBJ1-2; 7 nucleotides line up with TRBD1. CDR1 and CDR2 (germline): MNHEY, SVGAGI. Trimming cost V 5 bases and J 5 bases; bases outside gene matches: 2. CDR3 length: 12 amino acids. In DNA, the CDR3 is TGTGCCAGCAGTGCGACAGGGTATGGCTACACCTTC. Protein sequence: CASSATGYGYTF.

The chain recombines TRBV10-3 with TRBJ1-2; perhaps TRBD1 as D (6 bases). There are 11 residues in the CDR3. Germline V gene data show CDR1 as ENHRY and CDR2 as SYGVKD. V lost 7 bases to trimming and J lost 8 bases, with 11 bases between them. The CDR3 nucleotides are TGTGCCATCATGGGGGGACAAGGCTACACCTTC. This gives the protein CAIMGGQGYTF.

The chain is built from TRBV9 and TRBJ2-3; D not resolved. Germline lookup yields CDR1 SGDLS and CDR2 YYNGEE. V gave up 0 bases and J gave up 5 bases, with 4 bases separating them. The CDR3 has 12 amino acids. The CDR3: CASSVDEDTQYF. The DNA of the CDR3 is TGTGCCAGCAGCGTAGATGAAGATACGCAGTATTTT.

The chain recombines TRBV7-7 with TRBJ2-5; no definite D call. The V end was cut by 5 bases, the J end by 5 bases, with 15 bases between. CDR3 length: 14 amino acids. From germline, CDR1 is SSHAT and CDR2 FNYEAQ (reference sequence). CDR3 nucleotides: TGTGCCAGCAGCCGGAGTAGGGCGCAGGAGACCCAGTACTTC. Translation: CASSRSRAQETQYF.

The chain is built from TRBV9 and TRBJ2-1; 11 bases map to TRBD1. V was pared by 0 bases and J by 9 bases, with 5 bases of the junction left unmatched. The CDR3 extends over 15 amino acids. Germline V gene data show CDR1 as SGDLS and CDR2 as YYNGEE. The CDR3 loop is CASSVEWDRGGEQFF. The CDR3 DNA is TGTGCCAGCAGCGTAGAATGGGACAGGGGGGGTGAGCAGTTCTTC.

This chain's CDR3 is CASTFWGSYEQYF. Written as DNA, the CDR3 is TGTGCCAGCACCTTCTGGGGATCCTACGAGCAGTACTTC. The chain joins TRBV6-5 to TRBJ2-5; D uncertain. The DNA end favors TRBJ2-7, so the J call may be wrong. There are 13 residues in the CDR3. Germline V gene sequence: CDR1 MNHEY, CDR2 SVGAGI.

CDR3 in amino acids: CVRGAWNEQFF. CDR3 coding DNA: TGTGTGCGGGGGGCTTGGAATGAGCAGTTCTTC. The chain recombines TRBV5-4 with TRBJ2-1, with 8 bases matching TRBD2. CDR1 SGHNT and CDR2 YYREEE come from the germline V gene (reference sequence). The CDR3 extends over 11 amino acids.